This is a list of T cell receptor beta chains from one sample in a study of T-cell memory formation after mild COVID-19. From the 5' RACE reads, TCRdb called clonotypes with MiXCR, one entry per CDR3 protein. In the table there are about half a million distinct CDR3 sequences, roughly 18% of which are singletons. Material: PBMCs or a T cell subset sorted from them (not recorded which). These receptors came from an adult woman who had mild COVID-19 (a few samples of this study predate the infection). Cell type and time point are not known. CDR3s include the opening cysteine and the closing phenylalanine or tryptophan. The D gene is left open where the match is weak. Size values are once, few and many counts, or a class for expanded clones, and some rows have none.

d_gene: .
abundance: .
v_gene: TRBV3-1
j_gene: TRBJ2-6
CDR3nt: TGTGCCAGCAGCCCATCCCTAGGGTCTGGGGCCAACGTCCTGACTTTC
CDR3aa: CASSPSLGSGANVLTF

d_gene: TRBD2
abundance: few
v_gene: TRBV7-3
j_gene: TRBJ2-3
CDR3nt: TGTGCCAGCAGCCTCGGACTAGCGGGCACCACAGATACGCAGTATTTT
CDR3aa: CASSLGLAGTTDTQYF

d_gene: .
abundance: few
v_gene: TRBV4-2
j_gene: TRBJ1-5
CDR3nt: TGTGCCAGCAGCCAAGCCCGCGGACCCCAGCATTTT
CDR3aa: CASSQARGPQHF

d_gene: .
abundance: few
v_gene: TRBV4-2
j_gene: TRBJ2-7
CDR3nt: TGTGCCAGCAGCCAAGGCTCAGGCCAGACCTACGAGCAGTACTTC
CDR3aa: CASSQGSGQTYEQYF

d_gene: .
abundance: few
v_gene: TRBV5-1
j_gene: TRBJ2-5
CDR3nt: TGCGCCAGCAGTTCTGGAGCTGGCCAAAGGGTGGAGACCCAGTACTTC
CDR3aa: CASSSGAGQRVETQYF

d_gene: .
abundance: .
v_gene: TRBV4-1
j_gene: TRBJ2-3
CDR3nt: TGCGCCAGCAGCCAAGACCCGGGGCGCACAGATACGCAGTATTTT
CDR3aa: CASSQDPGRTDTQYF

d_gene: TRBD2
abundance: many
v_gene: TRBV27
j_gene: TRBJ2-1
CDR3nt: TGTGCCAGCAGTCCGAGGCGGGGGGGTGAGCAGTTCTTC
CDR3aa: CASSPRRGGEQFF

d_gene: .
abundance: once
v_gene: TRBV24-1
j_gene: TRBJ1-2
CDR3nt: TGTGCCACCAGTGATTTGGACAGGATCAATGGCTACACCTTC
CDR3aa: CATSDLDRINGYTF

d_gene: TRBD1
abundance: .
v_gene: TRBV15
j_gene: TRBJ1-2
CDR3nt: TGTGCCACCAGCAAGGGACAGGAGAGAAGTGGCTACACCTTC
CDR3aa: CATSKGQERSGYTF

d_gene: .
abundance: .
v_gene: TRBV28
j_gene: TRBJ1-1
CDR3nt: TGTGCCAGCAGCCCTGCCCCAGGGATTACAGCTTTCTTT
CDR3aa: CASSPAPGITAFF

d_gene: .
abundance: .
v_gene: TRBV18
j_gene: TRBJ2-5
CDR3nt: TGTGCCAGCTCACCCCCACGGGGTACGAGAGAGACCCAGTACTTC
CDR3aa: CASSPPRGTRETQYF

d_gene: TRBD1
abundance: few
v_gene: TRBV30
j_gene: TRBJ2-2
CDR3nt: TGTGCCTGGAGTCGGACAGGGATAACCGGGGAGCTGTTTTTT
CDR3aa: CAWSRTGITGELFF

d_gene: .
abundance: few
v_gene: TRBV20-1
j_gene: TRBJ2-3
CDR3nt: TGCAGTGCCGCGTTTAGGAGTAGCACAGATACGCAGTATTTT
CDR3aa: CSAAFRSSTDTQYF

d_gene: .
abundance: few
v_gene: TRBV20-1
j_gene: TRBJ2-1
CDR3nt: TGCAGTGCCCCAAGGACCCCCAATGAGCAGTTCTTC
CDR3aa: CSAPRTPNEQFF

d_gene: .
abundance: .
v_gene: TRBV19
j_gene: TRBJ1-2
CDR3nt: TGTGCCAGTAGTATCTCGTCGGCAACCACTGCCTATGGCTACACCTTC
CDR3aa: CASSISSATTAYGYTF

d_gene: TRBD2
abundance: .
v_gene: TRBV7-9
j_gene: TRBJ2-4
CDR3nt: TGTGCCAGCAGCGCCTCGGGGGGAGGGGACATTCAGTACTTC
CDR3aa: CASSASGGGDIQYF

d_gene: TRBD1
abundance: .
v_gene: TRBV24-1
j_gene: TRBJ2-7
CDR3nt: TGTGCCACCAGTGAGACAGGGGGCGTACAGTTTGGGCAGTACTTC
CDR3aa: CATSETGGVQFGQYF

d_gene: TRBD1
abundance: .
v_gene: TRBV20-1
j_gene: TRBJ1-6
CDR3nt: TGCAGTGCTAGAGGCAGGGGGAGCTCCTATAATTCACCCCTCCACTTT
CDR3aa: CSARGRGSSYNSPLHF

d_gene: .
abundance: .
v_gene: TRBV12-3/TRBV12-4
j_gene: TRBJ1-5
CDR3nt: TGTGCCAGCAGTTTGGTAAAAGGGGGCAATCAGCCCCAGCATTTT
CDR3aa: CASSLVKGGNQPQHF

d_gene: .
abundance: .
v_gene: TRBV28
j_gene: TRBJ1-2
CDR3nt: TGTGCCAGCAGTAGGCAAATGAATGGCTACACCTTC
CDR3aa: CASSRQMNGYTF

d_gene: .
abundance: few
v_gene: TRBV28
j_gene: TRBJ2-3
CDR3nt: TGTGCCAGCAGTACCCAGGGGTTGATGTATACGCAGTATTTT
CDR3aa: CASSTQGLMYTQYF

d_gene: TRBD2
abundance: .
v_gene: TRBV7-9
j_gene: TRBJ2-3
CDR3nt: TGTGCCAGCTCCGCATTCGGGGGGGCAATAGATACGCAGTATTTT
CDR3aa: CASSAFGGAIDTQYF

d_gene: .
abundance: many
v_gene: TRBV12-3/TRBV12-4
j_gene: TRBJ2-2
CDR3nt: TGTGCCAGCACCGATCCTCCCCCACAGGGTCTGATCGGGGAGCTGTTTTTT
CDR3aa: CASTDPPPQGLIGELFF

d_gene: TRBD1
abundance: few
v_gene: TRBV5-6
j_gene: TRBJ2-1
CDR3nt: TGTGCCAGCAGCGACGGACAGGGGGAGAATGAGCAGTTCTTC
CDR3aa: CASSDGQGENEQFF

d_gene: .
abundance: few
v_gene: TRBV12-3/TRBV12-4
j_gene: TRBJ1-5
CDR3nt: TGTGCCAGCAGTTTGGGGGGGCTCGATCAGCCCCAGCATTTT
CDR3aa: CASSLGGLDQPQHF

d_gene: .
abundance: few
v_gene: TRBV19
j_gene: TRBJ2-1
CDR3nt: TGTGCCAGTAGTATATCAGCGGAGCAGTTCTTC
CDR3aa: CASSISAEQFF

d_gene: .
abundance: .
v_gene: TRBV29-1
j_gene: TRBJ2-3
CDR3nt: TGCAGCGTGGGCCTACAGGGATCCACAGATACGCAGTATTTT
CDR3aa: CSVGLQGSTDTQYF

d_gene: .
abundance: few
v_gene: TRBV7-9
j_gene: TRBJ2-1
CDR3nt: TGTGCCAGCAGCATCGGACCAATCTCCAACAATGAGCAGTTCTTC
CDR3aa: CASSIGPISNNEQFF

d_gene: .
abundance: .
v_gene: TRBV30
j_gene: TRBJ1-1
CDR3nt: TGTGCCTGGAGTAGGATTAACACTGAAGCTTTCTTT
CDR3aa: CAWSRINTEAFF

d_gene: .
abundance: .
v_gene: TRBV12-3/TRBV12-4
j_gene: TRBJ2-2
CDR3nt: TGTGCCAGCAGACTTGGAGGAGGGGGTGCCGGGGAGCTGTTTTTT
CDR3aa: CASRLGGGGAGELFF

d_gene: .
abundance: .
v_gene: TRBV20-1
j_gene: TRBJ2-1
CDR3nt: TGCAGTGCTAGGCCGGGGTTATACAATGAGCAGTTCTTC
CDR3aa: CSARPGLYNEQFF

d_gene: .
abundance: few
v_gene: TRBV7-6
j_gene: TRBJ1-4
CDR3nt: TGTGCCAGCAGCCCCCGTGGGGCCGATAATGAAAAACTGTTTTTT
CDR3aa: CASSPRGADNEKLFF

d_gene: .
abundance: few
v_gene: TRBV6-5
j_gene: TRBJ1-2
CDR3nt: TGTGCCAGCAGGCCCCGAGCGGGGGGCCGTTCTAACTATGGCTACACCTTC
CDR3aa: CASRPRAGGRSNYGYTF

d_gene: TRBD1
abundance: .
v_gene: TRBV18
j_gene: TRBJ2-3
CDR3nt: TGTGCCAGCTCACCACAACCGCCAGGGACAGGGGGCACAGATACGCAGTATTTT
CDR3aa: CASSPQPPGTGGTDTQYF

d_gene: .
abundance: .
v_gene: TRBV5-6
j_gene: TRBJ2-3
CDR3nt: TGTGCCAGCAGCTTGCGTTTAGGGGGGGCAGGAGATACGCAGTATTTT
CDR3aa: CASSLRLGGAGDTQYF

d_gene: TRBD2
abundance: many
v_gene: TRBV19
j_gene: TRBJ2-1
CDR3nt: TGTGCCAGTAGTAACCGGACTAGCGGTTACAATGAGCAGTTCTTC
CDR3aa: CASSNRTSGYNEQFF

d_gene: .
abundance: few
v_gene: TRBV9
j_gene: TRBJ2-3
CDR3nt: TGTGCCAGCAGCGCCGGGCCACCCTGGGGTACGCAGTATTTT
CDR3aa: CASSAGPPWGTQYF

d_gene: .
abundance: .
v_gene: TRBV7-9
j_gene: TRBJ1-2
CDR3nt: TGTGCCAGCAGCTTACCCCGAACCCCCCTCTATGGCTACACCTTC
CDR3aa: CASSLPRTPLYGYTF

d_gene: .
abundance: .
v_gene: TRBV4-1
j_gene: TRBJ1-1
CDR3nt: TGCGCCAGCAGCCAAGATCGCGGCCGTGAAGCTTTCTTT
CDR3aa: CASSQDRGREAFF

d_gene: TRBD1
abundance: few
v_gene: TRBV7-2
j_gene: TRBJ1-5
CDR3nt: TGTGCCAGCAGCTCCTGGACAGGTCACAATCAGCCCCAGCATTTT
CDR3aa: CASSSWTGHNQPQHF

d_gene: TRBD1
abundance: many
v_gene: TRBV12-3/TRBV12-4
j_gene: TRBJ2-7
CDR3nt: TGTGCCAGCAGTGAGGACAGGGCCTACGAGCAGTACTTC
CDR3aa: CASSEDRAYEQYF

d_gene: TRBD1
abundance: .
v_gene: TRBV7-6
j_gene: TRBJ2-3
CDR3nt: TGTGCCAGCAGCTTAGGTAGGACAGGGATCTCAGATACGCAGTATTTT
CDR3aa: CASSLGRTGISDTQYF

d_gene: .
abundance: .
v_gene: TRBV7-3
j_gene: TRBJ1-2
CDR3nt: TGTGCCAGCAGCTTAAACTCGGGCCCCGGCTATGGCTACACCTTC
CDR3aa: CASSLNSGPGYGYTF

d_gene: TRBD1
abundance: many
v_gene: TRBV7-6
j_gene: TRBJ2-1
CDR3nt: TGTGCCAGCAGCTCTACTGACAGGGGATATGAGCAGTTCTTC
CDR3aa: CASSSTDRGYEQFF